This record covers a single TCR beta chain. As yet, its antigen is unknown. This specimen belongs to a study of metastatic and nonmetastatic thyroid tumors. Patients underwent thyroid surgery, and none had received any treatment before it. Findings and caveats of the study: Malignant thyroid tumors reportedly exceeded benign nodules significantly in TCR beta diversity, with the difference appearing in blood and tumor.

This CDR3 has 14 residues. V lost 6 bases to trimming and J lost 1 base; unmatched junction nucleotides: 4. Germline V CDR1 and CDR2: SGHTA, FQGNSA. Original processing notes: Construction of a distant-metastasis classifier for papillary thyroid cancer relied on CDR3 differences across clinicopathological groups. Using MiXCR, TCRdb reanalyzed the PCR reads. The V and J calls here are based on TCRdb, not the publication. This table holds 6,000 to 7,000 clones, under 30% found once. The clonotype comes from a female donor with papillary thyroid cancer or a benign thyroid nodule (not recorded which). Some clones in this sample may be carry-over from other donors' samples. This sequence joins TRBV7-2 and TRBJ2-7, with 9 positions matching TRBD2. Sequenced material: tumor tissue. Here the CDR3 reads CASSSSGVSYEQYF. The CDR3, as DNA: TGTGCCAGCAGTTCTAGCGGGGTGTCCTACGAGCAGTACTTC.